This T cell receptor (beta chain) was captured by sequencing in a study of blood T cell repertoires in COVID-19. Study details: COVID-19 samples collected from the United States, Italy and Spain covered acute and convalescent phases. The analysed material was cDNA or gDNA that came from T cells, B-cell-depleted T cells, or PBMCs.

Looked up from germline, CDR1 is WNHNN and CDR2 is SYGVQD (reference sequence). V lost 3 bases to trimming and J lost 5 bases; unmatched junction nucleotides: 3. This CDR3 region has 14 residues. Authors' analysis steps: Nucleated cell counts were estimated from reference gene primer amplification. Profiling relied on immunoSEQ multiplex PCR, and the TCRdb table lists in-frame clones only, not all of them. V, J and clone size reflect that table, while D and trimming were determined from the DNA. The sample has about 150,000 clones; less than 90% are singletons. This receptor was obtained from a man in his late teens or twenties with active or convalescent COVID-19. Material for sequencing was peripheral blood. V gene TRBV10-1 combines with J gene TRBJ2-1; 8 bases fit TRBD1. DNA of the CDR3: TGCGCCAGCAGTGATGGGACAGGAGACAATGAGCAGTTCTTC. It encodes CASSDGTGDNEQFF.